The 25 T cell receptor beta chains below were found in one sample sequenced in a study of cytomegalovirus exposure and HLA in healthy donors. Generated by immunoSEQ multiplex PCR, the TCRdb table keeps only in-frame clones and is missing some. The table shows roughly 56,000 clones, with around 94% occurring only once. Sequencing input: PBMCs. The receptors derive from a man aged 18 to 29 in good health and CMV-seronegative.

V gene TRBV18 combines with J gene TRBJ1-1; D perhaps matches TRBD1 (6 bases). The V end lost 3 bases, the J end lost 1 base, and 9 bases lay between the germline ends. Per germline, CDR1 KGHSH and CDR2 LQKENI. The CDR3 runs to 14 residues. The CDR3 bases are TGTGCCAGCTCACCGAGCAGGGGGAACACTGAAGCTTTCTTT. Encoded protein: CASSPSRGNTEAFF.

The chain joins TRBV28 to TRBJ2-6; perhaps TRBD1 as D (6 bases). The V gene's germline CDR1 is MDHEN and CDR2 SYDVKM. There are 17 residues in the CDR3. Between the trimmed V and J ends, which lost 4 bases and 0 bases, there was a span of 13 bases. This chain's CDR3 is CASSSGTFPSGANVLTF. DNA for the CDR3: TGTGCCAGCAGTTCCGGGACATTCCCCTCTGGGGCCAACGTCCTGACTTTC. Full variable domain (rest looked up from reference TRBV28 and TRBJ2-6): DVKVTQSSRYLVKRTGEKVFLECVQDMDHENMFWYRQDPGLGLRLIYFSYDVKMKEKGDIPEGYSVSREKKERFSLILESASTNQTSMYLCASSSGTFPSGANVLTFGAGSRLTVL.

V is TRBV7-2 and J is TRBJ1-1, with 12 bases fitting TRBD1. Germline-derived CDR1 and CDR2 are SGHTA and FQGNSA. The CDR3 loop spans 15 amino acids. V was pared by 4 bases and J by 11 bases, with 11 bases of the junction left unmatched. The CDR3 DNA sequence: TGTGCCAGCAGCTCGGAGGGACAGGGGGCTTCTACGGCTTTCTTT. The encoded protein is CASSSEGQGASTAFF.

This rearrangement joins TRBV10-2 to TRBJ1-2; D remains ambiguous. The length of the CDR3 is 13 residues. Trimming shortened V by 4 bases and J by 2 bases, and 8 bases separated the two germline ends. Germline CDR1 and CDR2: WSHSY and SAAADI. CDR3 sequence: CASSGTRNYGYTF. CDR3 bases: TGCGCCAGCAGTGGAACGAGGAACTATGGCTACACCTTC.

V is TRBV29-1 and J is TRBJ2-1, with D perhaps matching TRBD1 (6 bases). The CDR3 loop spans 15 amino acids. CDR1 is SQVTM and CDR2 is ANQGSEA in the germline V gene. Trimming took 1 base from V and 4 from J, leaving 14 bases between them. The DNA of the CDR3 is TGCAGCGTTGAAGCCCCCAGGGGCCCATACAATGAGCAGTTCTTC. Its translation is CSVEAPRGPYNEQFF.

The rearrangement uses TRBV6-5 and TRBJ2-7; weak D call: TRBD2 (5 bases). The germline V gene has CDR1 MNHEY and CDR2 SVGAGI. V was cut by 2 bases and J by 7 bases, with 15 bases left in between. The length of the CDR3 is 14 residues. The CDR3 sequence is CASSYESTRREQYF. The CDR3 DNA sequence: TGTGCCAGCAGTTACGAGTCAACTAGGAGAGAGCAGTACTTC.

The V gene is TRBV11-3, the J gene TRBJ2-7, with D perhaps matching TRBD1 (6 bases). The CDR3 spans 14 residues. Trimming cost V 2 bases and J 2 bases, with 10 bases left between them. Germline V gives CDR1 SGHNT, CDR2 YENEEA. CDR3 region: CASSLTQGPYEQYF. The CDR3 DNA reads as TGTGCCAGCAGCTTAACACAGGGTCCCTACGAGCAGTACTTC.

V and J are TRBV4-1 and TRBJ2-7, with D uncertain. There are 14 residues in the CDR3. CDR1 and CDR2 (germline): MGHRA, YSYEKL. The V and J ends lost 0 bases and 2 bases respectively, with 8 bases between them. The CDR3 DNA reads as TGCGCCAGCAGCCAAGATCTGGGCGCCTACGAGCAGTACTTC. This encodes CASSQDLGAYEQYF.

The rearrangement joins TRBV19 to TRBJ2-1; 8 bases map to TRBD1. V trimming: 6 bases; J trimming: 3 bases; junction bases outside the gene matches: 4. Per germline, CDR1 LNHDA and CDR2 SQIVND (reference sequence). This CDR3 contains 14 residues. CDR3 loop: CASRHGQGYNEQFF. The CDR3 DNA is TGTGCCAGTAGGCACGGACAGGGCTACAATGAGCAGTTCTTC.

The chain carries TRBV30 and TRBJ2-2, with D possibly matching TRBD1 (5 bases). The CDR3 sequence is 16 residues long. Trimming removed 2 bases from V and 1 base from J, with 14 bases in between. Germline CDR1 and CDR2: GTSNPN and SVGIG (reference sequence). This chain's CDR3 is CAWSRGTRLNTGELFF. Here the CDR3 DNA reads TGTGCCTGGAGTAGGGGAACCCGACTGAACACCGGGGAGCTGTTTTTT.

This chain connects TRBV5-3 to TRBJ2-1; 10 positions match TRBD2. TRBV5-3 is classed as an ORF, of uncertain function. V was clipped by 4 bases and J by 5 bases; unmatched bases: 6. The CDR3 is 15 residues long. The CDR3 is CARSTIGTSDNEQFF. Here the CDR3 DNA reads TGTGCCAGAAGCACGATAGGGACTAGCGACAATGAGCAGTTCTTC.

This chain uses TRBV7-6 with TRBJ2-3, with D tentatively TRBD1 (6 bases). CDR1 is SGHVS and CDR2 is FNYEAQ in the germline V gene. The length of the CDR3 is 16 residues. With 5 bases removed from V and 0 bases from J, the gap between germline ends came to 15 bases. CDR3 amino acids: CASSRTDLTSTDTQYF. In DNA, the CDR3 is TGTGCCAGCAGCCGGACAGACTTAACAAGCACAGATACGCAGTATTTT.

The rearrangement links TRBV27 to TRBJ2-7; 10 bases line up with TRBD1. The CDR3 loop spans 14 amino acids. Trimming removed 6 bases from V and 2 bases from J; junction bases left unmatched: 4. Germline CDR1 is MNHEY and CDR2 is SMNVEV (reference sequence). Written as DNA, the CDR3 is TGTGCCAGCAGAATGGGACAGGGGACCTACGAGCAGTACTTC. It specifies CASRMGQGTYEQYF.

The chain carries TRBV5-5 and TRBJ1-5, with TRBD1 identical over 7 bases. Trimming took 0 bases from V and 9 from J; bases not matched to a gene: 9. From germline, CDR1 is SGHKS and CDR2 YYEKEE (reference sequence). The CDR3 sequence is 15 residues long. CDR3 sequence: CASSLAEGANGPQHF. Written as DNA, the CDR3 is TGTGCCAGCAGCTTGGCCGAGGGGGCGAATGGGCCCCAGCATTTT. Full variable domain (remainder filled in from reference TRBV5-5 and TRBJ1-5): DAGVTQSPTHLIKTRGQQVTLRCSPISGHKSVSWYQQVLGQGPQFIFQYYEKEERGRGNFPDRFSARQFPNYSSELNVNALLLGDSALYLCASSLAEGANGPQHFGDGTRLSIL.

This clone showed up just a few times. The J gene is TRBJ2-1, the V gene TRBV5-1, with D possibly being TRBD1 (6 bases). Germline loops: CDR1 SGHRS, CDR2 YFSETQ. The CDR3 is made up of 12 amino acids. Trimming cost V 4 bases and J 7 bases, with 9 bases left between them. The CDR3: CASSPQGNEQFF. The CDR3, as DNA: TGCGCCAGCAGCCCACAGGGTAATGAGCAGTTCTTC. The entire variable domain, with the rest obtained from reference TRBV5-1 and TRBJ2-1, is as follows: KAGVTQTPRYLIKTRGQQVTLSCSPISGHRSVSWYQQTPGQGLQFLFEYFSETQRNKGNFPGRFSGRQFSNSRSEMNVSTLELGDSALYLCASSPQGNEQFFGPGTRLTVL.

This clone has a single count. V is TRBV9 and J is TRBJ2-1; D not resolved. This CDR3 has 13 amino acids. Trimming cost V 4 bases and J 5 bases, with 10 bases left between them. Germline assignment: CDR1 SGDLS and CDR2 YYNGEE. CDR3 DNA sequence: TGTGCCAGCAGCCCCAACCAGGACAATGAGCAGTTCTTC. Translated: CASSPNQDNEQFF.

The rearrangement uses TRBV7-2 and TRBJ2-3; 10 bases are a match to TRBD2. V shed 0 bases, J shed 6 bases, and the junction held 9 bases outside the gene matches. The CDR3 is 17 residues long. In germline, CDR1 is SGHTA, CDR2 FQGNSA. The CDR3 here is CASSLARLAGASDTQYF. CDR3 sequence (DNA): TGTGCCAGCAGCTTAGCTCGTCTAGCGGGAGCTTCGGATACGCAGTATTTT.

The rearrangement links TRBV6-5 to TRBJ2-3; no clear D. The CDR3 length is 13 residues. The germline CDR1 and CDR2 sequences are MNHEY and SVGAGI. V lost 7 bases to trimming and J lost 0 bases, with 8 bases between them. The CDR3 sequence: CASKTVSTDTQYF. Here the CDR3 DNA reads TGTGCCAGCAAAACGGTTAGCACAGATACGCAGTATTTT.

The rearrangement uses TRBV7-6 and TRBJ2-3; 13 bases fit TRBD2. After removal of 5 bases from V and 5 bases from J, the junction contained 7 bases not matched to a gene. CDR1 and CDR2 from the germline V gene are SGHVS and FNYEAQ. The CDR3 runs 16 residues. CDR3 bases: TGTGCCAGCAGCCCCGTCGGGACTAGCGGGAAAGATACGCAGTATTTT. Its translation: CASSPVGTSGKDTQYF.

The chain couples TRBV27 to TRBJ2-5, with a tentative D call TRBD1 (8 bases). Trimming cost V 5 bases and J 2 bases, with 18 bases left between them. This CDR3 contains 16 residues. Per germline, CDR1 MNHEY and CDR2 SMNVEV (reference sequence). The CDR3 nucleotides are TGTGCCAGCAGTGGAGACAGGGGAGGGCGTCAAGAGACCCAGTACTTC. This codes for CASSGDRGGRQETQYF.

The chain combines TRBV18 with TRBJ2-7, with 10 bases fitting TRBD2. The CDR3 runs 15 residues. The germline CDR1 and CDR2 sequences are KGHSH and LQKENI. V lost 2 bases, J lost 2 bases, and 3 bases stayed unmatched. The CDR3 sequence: CASSPSSGRAYEQYF. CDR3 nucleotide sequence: TGTGCCAGCTCACCATCCAGCGGGAGGGCCTACGAGCAGTACTTC.

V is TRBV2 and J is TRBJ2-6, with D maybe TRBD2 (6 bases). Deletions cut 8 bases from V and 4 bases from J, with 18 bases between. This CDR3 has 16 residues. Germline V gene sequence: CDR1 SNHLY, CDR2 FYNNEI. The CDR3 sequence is CASRGLPRLGANVLTF. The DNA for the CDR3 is TGTGCCAGCCGGGGACTGCCGCGGTTGGGGGCCAACGTCCTGACTTTC.

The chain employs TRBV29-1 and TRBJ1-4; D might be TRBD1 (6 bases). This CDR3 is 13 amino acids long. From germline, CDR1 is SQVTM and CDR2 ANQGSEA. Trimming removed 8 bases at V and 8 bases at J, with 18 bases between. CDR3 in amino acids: CSTRGGAGEKLFF. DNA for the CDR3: TGCAGCACCCGGGGGGGCGCCGGGGAAAAACTGTTTTTT.

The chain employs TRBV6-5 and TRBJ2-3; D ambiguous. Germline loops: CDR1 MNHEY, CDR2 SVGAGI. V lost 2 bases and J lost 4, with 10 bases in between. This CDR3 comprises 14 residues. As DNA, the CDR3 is TGTGCCAGCAGTTACCACAGAACGCCAGATACGCAGTATTTT. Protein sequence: CASSYHRTPDTQYF.

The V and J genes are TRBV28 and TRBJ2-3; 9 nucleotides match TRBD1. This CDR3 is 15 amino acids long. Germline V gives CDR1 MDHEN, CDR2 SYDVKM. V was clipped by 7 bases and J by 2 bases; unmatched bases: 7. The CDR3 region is CASTEGTGSTDTQYF. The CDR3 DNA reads TGTGCCAGCACGGAGGGGACAGGGTCCACAGATACGCAGTATTTT.